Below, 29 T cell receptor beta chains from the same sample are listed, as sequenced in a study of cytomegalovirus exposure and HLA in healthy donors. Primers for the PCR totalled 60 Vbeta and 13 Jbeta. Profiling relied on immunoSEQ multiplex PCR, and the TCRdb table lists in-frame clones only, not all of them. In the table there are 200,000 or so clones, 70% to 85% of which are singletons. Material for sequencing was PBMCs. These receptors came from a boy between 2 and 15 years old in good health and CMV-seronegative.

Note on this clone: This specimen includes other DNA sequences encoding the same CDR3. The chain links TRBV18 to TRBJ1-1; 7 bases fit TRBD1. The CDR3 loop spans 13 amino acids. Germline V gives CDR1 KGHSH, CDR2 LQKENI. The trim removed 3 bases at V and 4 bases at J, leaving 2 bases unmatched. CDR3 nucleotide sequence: TGTGCCAGCTCACCTGGACAGGCCACTGAAGCTTTCTTT. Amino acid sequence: CASSPGQATEAFF.

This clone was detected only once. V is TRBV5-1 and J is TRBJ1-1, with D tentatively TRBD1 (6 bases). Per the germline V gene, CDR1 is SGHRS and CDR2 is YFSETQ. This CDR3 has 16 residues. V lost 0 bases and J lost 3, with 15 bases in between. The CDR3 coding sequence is TGCGCCAGCAGCTTGGTGGCAGGGGTTCTTCACACTGAAGCTTTCTTT. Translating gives CASSLVAGVLHTEAFF.

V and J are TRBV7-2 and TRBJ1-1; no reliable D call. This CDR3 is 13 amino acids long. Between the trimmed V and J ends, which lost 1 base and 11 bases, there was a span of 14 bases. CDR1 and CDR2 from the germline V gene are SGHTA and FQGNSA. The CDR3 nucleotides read TGTGCCAGCAGCTTAGTAGTAGAGGGAGGCGCTTTCTTT. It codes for CASSLVVEGGAFF.

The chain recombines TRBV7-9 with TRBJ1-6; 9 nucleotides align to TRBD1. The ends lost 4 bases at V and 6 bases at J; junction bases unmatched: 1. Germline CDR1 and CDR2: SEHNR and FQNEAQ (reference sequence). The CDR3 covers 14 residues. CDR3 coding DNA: TGTGCCAGCAGCTCGGACAGGGGTAATTCACCCCTCCACTTT. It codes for CASSSDRGNSPLHF.

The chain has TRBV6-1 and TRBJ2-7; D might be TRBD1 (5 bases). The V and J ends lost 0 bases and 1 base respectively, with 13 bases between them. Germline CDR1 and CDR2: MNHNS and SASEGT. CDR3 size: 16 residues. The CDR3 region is CASSEAHRSTSYEQYF. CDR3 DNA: TGTGCCAGCAGTGAAGCGCACAGGAGTACGTCCTACGAGCAGTACTTC.

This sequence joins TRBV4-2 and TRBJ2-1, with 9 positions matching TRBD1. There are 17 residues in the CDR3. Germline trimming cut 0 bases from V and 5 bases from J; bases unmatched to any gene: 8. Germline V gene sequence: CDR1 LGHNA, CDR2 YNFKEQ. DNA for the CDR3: TGTGCCAGCAGCCAAGAGCAACATCGGACAGGGGACAATGAGCAGTTCTTC. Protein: CASSQEQHRTGDNEQFF.

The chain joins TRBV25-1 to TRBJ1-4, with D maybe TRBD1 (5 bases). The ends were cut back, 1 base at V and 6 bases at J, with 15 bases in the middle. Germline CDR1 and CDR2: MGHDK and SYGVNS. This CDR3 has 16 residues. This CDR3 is CASSESLGGSDEKLFF. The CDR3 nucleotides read TGTGCCAGCAGTGAATCGTTGGGGGGGAGCGATGAAAAACTGTTTTTT.

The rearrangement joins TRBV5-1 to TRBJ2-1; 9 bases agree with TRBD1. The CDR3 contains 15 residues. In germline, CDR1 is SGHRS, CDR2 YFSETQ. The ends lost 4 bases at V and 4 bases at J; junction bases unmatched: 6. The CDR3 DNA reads TGCGCCAGCAGCCCGGGACAGGGTGTTTACAATGAGCAGTTCTTC. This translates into CASSPGQGVYNEQFF.

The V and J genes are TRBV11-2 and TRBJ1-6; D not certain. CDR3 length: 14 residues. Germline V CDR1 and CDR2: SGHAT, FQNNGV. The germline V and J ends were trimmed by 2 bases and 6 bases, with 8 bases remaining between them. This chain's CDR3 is CASSLYPSNSPLHF. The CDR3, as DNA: TGTGCCAGCAGCTTATACCCGAGTAATTCACCCCTCCACTTT. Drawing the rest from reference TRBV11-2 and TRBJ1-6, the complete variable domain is EAGVAQSPRYKIIEKRQSVAFWCNPISGHATLYWYQQILGQGPKLLIQFQNNGVVDDSQLPKDRFSAERLKGVDSTLKIQPAKLEDSAVYLCASSLYPSNSPLHFGNGTRLTVT.

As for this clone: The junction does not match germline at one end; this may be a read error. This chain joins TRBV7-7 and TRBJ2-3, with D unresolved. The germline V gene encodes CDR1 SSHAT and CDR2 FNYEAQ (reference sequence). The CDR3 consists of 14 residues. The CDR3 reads CASSLQPGTDTQYF. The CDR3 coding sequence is TGTGCTAGCAGCTTACAACCAGGCACAGATACGCAGTATTTT.

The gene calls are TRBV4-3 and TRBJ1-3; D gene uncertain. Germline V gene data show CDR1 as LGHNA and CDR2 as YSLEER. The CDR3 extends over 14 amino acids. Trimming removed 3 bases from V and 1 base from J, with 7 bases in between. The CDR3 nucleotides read TGCGCCAGCAGCCAGCCGGGGTCTGGAAACACCATATATTTT. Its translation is CASSQPGSGNTIYF.

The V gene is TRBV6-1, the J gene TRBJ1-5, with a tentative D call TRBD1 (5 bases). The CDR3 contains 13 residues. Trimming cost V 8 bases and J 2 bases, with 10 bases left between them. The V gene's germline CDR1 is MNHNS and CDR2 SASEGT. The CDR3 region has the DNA TGTGCCAGCCGACAGAGAGGCAATCAGCCCCAGCATTTT. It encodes CASRQRGNQPQHF.

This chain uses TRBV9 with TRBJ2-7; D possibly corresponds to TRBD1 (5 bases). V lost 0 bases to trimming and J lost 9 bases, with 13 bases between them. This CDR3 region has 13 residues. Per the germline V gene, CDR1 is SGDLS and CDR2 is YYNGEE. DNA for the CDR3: TGTGCCAGCAGCGTAGTGACCCAGGGCCGGCAGTACTTC. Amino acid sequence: CASSVVTQGRQYF.

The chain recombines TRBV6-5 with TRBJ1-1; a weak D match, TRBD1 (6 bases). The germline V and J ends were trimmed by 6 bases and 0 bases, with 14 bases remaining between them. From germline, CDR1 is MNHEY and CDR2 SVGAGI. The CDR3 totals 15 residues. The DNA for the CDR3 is TGTGCCAGCAGGCCCGCGAGGGGGTTGAACACTGAAGCTTTCTTT. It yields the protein CASRPARGLNTEAFF.

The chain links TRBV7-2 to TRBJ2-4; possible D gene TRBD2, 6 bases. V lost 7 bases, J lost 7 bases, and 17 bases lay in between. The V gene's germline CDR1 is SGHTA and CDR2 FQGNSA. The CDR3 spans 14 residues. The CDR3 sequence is CASTPRRVGNIQYF. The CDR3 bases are TGTGCCAGCACCCCCCGGAGGGTGGGGAACATTCAGTACTTC.

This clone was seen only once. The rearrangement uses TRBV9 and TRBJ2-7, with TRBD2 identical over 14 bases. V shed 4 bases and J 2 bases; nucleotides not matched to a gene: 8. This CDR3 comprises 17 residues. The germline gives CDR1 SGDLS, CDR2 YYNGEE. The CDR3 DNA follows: TGTGCCAGCAGCCCCGGGACTAGCGGGGGATTAACCTACGAGCAGTACTTC. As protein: CASSPGTSGGLTYEQYF.

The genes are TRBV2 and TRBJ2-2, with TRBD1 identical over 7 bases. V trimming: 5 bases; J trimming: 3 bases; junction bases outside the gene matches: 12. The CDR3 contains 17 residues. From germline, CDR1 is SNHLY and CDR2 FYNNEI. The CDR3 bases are TGTGCCAGCAGTTCAACCGGGACAGAGGATTACACCGGGGAGCTGTTTTTT. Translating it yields CASSSTGTEDYTGELFF.

The CDR3 sequence: CAWSLAGYGELFF. The CDR3 region has the DNA TGTGCCTGGAGTCTAGCGGGGTACGGGGAGCTGTTTTTT. The rearrangement uses TRBV30 and TRBJ2-2; 9 bases agree with TRBD2. With V trimmed by 2 bases and J by 7 bases, 2 bases remained unmatched. Germline V lookup: CDR1 GTSNPN, CDR2 SVGIG (reference sequence). The CDR3 has 13 residues.

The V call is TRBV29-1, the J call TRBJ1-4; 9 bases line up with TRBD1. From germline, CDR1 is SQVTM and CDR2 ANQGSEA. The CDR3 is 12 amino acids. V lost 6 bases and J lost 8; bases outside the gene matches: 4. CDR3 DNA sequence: TGCAGCGTACAGGGGGCAAGGGAAAAACTGTTTTTT. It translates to CSVQGAREKLFF.

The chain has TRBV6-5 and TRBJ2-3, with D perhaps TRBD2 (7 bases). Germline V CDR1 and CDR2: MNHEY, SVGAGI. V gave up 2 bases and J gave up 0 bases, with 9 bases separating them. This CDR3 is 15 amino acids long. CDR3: CASSYGGASTDTQYF. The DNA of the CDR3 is TGTGCCAGCAGTTACGGGGGGGCTAGCACAGATACGCAGTATTTT.

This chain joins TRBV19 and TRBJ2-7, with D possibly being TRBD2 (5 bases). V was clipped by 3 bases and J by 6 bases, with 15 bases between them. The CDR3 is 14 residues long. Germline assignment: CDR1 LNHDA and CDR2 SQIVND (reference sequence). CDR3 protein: CASSMTNPSPEQYF. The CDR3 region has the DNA TGTGCCAGTAGTATGACTAACCCCTCTCCCGAGCAGTACTTC.

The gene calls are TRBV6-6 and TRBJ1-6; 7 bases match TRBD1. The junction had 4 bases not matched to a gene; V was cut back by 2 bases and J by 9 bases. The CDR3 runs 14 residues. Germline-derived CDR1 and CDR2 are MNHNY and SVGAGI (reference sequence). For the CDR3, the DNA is TGTGCCAGCAGTTACAGGGGGCTGGGTTCACCCCTCCACTTT. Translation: CASSYRGLGSPLHF.

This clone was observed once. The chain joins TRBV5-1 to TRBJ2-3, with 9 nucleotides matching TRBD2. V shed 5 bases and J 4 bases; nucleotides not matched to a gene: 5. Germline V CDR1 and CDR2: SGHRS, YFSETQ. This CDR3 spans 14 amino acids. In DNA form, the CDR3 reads TGCGCCAGCAGTGGGCTAGCGGGGTCAGATACGCAGTATTTT. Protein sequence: CASSGLAGSDTQYF.

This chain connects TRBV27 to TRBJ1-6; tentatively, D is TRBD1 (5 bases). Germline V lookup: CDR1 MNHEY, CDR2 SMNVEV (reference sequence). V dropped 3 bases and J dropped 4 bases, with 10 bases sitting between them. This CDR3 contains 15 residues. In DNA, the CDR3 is TGTGCCAGCAGTTTCGCGGCAGGGTATAATTCACCCCTCCACTTT. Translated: CASSFAAGYNSPLHF.

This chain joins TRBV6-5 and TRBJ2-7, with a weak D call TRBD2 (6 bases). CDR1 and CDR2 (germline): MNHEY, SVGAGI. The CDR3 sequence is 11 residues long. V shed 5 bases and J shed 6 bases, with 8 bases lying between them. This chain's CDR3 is CASSPGGEQYF. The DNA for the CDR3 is TGTGCCAGCAGTCCCGGGGGCGAGCAGTACTTC.

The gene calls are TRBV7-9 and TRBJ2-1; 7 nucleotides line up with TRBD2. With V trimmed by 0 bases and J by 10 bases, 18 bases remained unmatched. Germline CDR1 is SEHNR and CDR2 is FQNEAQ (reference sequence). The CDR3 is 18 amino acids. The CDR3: CASSLAGKSSRGMREQFF. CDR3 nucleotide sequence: TGTGCCAGCAGCTTAGCCGGGAAAAGTTCGCGGGGGATGCGGGAGCAGTTCTTC.

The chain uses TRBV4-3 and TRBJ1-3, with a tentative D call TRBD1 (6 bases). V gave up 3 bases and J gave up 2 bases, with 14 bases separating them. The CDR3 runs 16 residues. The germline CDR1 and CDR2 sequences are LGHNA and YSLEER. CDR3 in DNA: TGCGCCAGCAGCCAGCGGGGGGGCTATCCTGGAAACACCATATATTTT. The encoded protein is CASSQRGGYPGNTIYF.

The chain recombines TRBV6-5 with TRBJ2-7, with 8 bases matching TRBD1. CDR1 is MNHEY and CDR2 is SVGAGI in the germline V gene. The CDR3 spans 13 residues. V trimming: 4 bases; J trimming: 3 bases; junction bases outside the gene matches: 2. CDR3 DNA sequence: TGTGCCAGCAGTTTAGGACAGGGCTACGAGCAGTACTTC. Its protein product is CASSLGQGYEQYF.

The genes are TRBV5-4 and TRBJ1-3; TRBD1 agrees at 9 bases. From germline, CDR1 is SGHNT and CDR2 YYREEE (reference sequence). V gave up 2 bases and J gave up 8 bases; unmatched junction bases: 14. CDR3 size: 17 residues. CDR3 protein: CASSFSPGTGFPHTIYF. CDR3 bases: TGTGCCAGCAGCTTCTCCCCCGGGACAGGGTTCCCACACACCATATATTTT.